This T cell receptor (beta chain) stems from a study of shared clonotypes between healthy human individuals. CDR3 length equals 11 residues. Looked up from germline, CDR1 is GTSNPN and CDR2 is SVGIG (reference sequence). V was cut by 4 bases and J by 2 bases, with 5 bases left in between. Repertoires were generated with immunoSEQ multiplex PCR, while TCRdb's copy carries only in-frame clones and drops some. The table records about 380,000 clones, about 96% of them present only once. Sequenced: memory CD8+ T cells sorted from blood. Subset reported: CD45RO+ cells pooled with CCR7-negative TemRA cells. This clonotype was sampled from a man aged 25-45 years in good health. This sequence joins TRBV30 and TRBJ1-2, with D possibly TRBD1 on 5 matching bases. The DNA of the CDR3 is TGTGCCTGGAAGGGGAACTATGGCTACACCTTC. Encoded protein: CAWKGNYGYTF. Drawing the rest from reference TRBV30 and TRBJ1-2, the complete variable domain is SQTIHQWPATLVQPVGSPLSLECTVEGTSNPNLYWYRQAAGRGLQLLFYSVGIGQISSEVPQNLSASRPQDRQFILSSKKLLLSDSGFYLCAWKGNYGYTFGSGTRLTVV.